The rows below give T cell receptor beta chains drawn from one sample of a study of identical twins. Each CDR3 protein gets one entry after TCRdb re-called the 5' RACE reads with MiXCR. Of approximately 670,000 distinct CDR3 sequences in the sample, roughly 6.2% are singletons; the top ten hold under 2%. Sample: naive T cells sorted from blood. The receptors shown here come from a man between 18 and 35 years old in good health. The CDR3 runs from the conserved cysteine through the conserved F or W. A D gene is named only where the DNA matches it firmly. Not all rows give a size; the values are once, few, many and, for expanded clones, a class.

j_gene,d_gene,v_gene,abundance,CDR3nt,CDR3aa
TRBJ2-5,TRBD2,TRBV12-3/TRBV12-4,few,TGTGCCAGCAGTTTTGTGGGAGGGAAACAAGAGACCCAGTACTTC,CASSFVGGKQETQYF
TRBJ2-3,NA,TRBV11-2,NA,TGTGCCAGTACAGGATCGGGCTACAATACGCAGTATTTT,CASTGSGYNTQYF
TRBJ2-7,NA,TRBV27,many,TGTGCCAGCGGCACGGACGAGCAGTACTTC,CASGTDEQYF
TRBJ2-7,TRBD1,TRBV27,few,TGTGCCAGCAGCCCGAGAGGACAGGGCTACGAGCAGTACTTC,CASSPRGQGYEQYF
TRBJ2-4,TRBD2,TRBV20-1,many,TGCAGTGCTAGAGCACTAGCGGGAGTCGCCAAAAACATTCAGTACTTC,CSARALAGVAKNIQYF
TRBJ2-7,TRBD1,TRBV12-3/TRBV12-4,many,TGTGCCAGCAGCCCGGGACAGGCGTCCTACGAGCAGTACTTC,CASSPGQASYEQYF
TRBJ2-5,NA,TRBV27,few,TGTGCCAGCACCCGTGGCGATGGGGGAGAGACCCAGTACTTC,CASTRGDGGETQYF
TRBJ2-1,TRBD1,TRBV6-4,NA,TGTGCCAGCAGTTCCAGGACAGGGGGCGGTGAGCAGTTCTTC,CASSSRTGGGEQFF
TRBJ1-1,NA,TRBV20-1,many,TGCAGTGCCGATTCGGACCCTGAAGCTTTCTTT,CSADSDPEAFF
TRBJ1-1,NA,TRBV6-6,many,TGTGCCAGCAGTGGTGTGAACACTGAAGCTTTCTTT,CASSGVNTEAFF
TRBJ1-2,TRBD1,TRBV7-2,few,TGTGCCAGCAGCTTAGAGGGGGCTTTCCCGGGCTATGGCTACACCTTC,CASSLEGAFPGYGYTF
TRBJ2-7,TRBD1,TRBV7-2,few,TGTGCCAGCAGCTACTGGACAGGGCTCCCCTACGAGCAGTACTTC,CASSYWTGLPYEQYF
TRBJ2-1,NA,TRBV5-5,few,TGTGCCAGCAGCCCCGGGCATGACAGGAACAATGAGCAGTTCTTC,CASSPGHDRNNEQFF
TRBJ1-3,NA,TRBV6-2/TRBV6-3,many,TGTGCCAGCAGTTGGTATGCGGACACCATATATTTT,CASSWYADTIYF
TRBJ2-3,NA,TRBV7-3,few,TGTGCCAGCGGGCAGGGGATCACAGATACGCAGTATTTT,CASGQGITDTQYF
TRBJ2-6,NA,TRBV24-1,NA,TGTGCCACCCGCCCCCCGACGGGCACCTCTGGGGCCAACGTCCTGACTTTC,CATRPPTGTSGANVLTF
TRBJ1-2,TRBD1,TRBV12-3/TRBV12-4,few,TGTGCCAGCAGTCAACAAGGGACAGGAGGCTACACCTTC,CASSQQGTGGYTF
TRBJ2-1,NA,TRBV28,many,TGTGCCAGCATATGGAGTAGCGGTTACAATGAGCAGTTCTTC,CASIWSSGYNEQFF
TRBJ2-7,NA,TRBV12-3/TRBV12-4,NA,TGTGCCAGCAAGGGGGGCGGGAAGCGGGACGAGCAGTACTTC,CASKGGGKRDEQYF
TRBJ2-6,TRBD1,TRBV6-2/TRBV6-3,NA,TGTGCCAGTACTGGACTTCAGGGGGCGTTTTCTGGGGCCAACGTCCTGACTTTC,CASTGLQGAFSGANVLTF
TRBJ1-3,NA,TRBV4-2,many,TGTGCCAGCAGCCAAGAGACTCGAGGAAACACCATATATTTT,CASSQETRGNTIYF
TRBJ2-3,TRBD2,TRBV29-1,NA,TGCAGCGTTGATCGGGGGGGCACAGATACGCAGTATTTT,CSVDRGGTDTQYF
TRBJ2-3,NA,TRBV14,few,TGTGCCAGCAGCCCCATGGGGAGTTCCACAGATACGCAGTATTTT,CASSPMGSSTDTQYF
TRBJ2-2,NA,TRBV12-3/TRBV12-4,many,TGTGCCAGCAGTTTAGAAAGGGAGCTGTTTTTT,CASSLERELFF
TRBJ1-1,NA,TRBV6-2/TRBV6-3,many,TGTGCCAGCACCCCACGACGCACCGCAGCTTTCTTT,CASTPRRTAAFF
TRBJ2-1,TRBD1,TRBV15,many,TGTGCCACCAGCAGAGATGGGGCGACAGGGTTTATGGACAATGAGCAGTTCTTC,CATSRDGATGFMDNEQFF
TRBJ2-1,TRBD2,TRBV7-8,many,TGTGCCAGCAGCCGTACCTCTGGGGGACTAGGGTACAATGAGCAGTTCTTC,CASSRTSGGLGYNEQFF
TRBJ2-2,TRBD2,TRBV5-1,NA,TGCGCCAGCAGCTTGGGATTAGCGGGGGCGAACACCGGGGAGCTGTTTTTT,CASSLGLAGANTGELFF
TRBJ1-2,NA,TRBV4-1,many,TGCGCCAGCAGCCAATTCCAGGGGCCTCCTAAATATGGCTACACCTTC,CASSQFQGPPKYGYTF
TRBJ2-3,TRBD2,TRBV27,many,TGTGCCAGCAGTTTAGTGCGGGAGGTCATGACAGATACGCAGTATTTT,CASSLVREVMTDTQYF
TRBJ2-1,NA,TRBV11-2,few,TGTGCCAGCAGCCACCGGGACGGTTGGTACAATGAGCAGTTCTTC,CASSHRDGWYNEQFF
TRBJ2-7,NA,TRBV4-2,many,TGTGCCAGCAGCCAAGTAGCAGGGGACTCCTACGAGCAGTACTTC,CASSQVAGDSYEQYF
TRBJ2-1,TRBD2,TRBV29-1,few,TGCAGCGACTTGACTAGCGGGAGGGCCGATGAGCAGTTCTTC,CSDLTSGRADEQFF
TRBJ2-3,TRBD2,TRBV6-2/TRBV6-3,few,TGTGCCAGCAGTTACGAGAGCGGGAGACTTTCTAGCACAGATACGCAGTATTTT,CASSYESGRLSSTDTQYF
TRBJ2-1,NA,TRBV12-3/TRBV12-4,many,TGTGCCAGCAGTTCCCCAAGCCTAGCGAGGTTCTACAATGAGCAGTTCTTC,CASSSPSLARFYNEQFF
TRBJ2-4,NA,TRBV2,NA,TGTGCCAGCAGTGTTGGAAGGACCCCTTGGGAAAACATTCAGTACTTC,CASSVGRTPWENIQYF
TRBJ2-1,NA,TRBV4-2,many,TGTGCCAGCAGCCTAGGGTTAGCGGCTGAGCAGTTCTTC,CASSLGLAAEQFF
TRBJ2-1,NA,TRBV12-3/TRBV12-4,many,TGTGCCAGCATACTCCGGGGATCCAATGAGCAGTTCTTC,CASILRGSNEQFF
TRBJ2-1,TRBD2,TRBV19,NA,TGTGCCAGTAGTATAGGACTAGCGGGAAACAATGAGCAGTTCTTC,CASSIGLAGNNEQFF
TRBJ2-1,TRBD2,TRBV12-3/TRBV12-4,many,TGTGCCAGCAGTTTAGTGACTAGCGGGGACAATGAGCAGTTCTTC,CASSLVTSGDNEQFF
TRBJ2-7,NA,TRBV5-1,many,TGCGCCAGCAGGCTTACGGACGAGCAGTACTTC,CASRLTDEQYF
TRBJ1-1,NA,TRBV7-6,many,TGTGCCAGCAGTTGGGCACGAAACACTGAAGCTTTCTTT,CASSWARNTEAFF
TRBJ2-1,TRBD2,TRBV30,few,TGTGCCTGGATTGGCAGCGGGAACTCCTACAATGAGCAGTTCTTC,CAWIGSGNSYNEQFF